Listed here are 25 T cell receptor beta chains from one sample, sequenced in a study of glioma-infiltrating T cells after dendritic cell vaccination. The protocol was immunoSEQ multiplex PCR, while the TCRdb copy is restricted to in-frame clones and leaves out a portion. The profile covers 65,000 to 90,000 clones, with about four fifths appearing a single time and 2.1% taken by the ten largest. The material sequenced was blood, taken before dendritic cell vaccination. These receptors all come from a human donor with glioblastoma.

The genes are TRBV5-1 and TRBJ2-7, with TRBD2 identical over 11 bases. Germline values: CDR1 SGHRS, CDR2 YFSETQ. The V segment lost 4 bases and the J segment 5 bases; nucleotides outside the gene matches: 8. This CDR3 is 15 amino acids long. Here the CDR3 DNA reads TGCGCCAGCAGCAGGACTAGCGGGTCTCTGAACGAGCAGTACGTC. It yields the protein CASSRTSGSLNEQYV.

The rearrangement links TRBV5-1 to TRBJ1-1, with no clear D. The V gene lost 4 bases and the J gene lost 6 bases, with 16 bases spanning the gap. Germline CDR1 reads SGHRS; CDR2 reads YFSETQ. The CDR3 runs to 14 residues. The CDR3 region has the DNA TGCGCCAGCAGCCGGGGATTCCAGAGTCCTGAAGCTTTCTTT. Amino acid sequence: CASSRGFQSPEAFF.

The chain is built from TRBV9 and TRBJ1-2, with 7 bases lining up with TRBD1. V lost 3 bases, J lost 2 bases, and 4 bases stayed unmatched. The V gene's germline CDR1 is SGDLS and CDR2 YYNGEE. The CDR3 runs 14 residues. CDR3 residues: CASSAQTGNYGYTF. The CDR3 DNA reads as TGTGCCAGCAGCGCCCAGACAGGGAACTATGGCTACACCTTC.

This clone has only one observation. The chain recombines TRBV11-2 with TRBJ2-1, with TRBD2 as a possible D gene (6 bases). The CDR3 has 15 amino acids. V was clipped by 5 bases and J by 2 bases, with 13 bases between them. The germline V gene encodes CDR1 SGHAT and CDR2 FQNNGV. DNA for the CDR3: TGTGCCAGCAGCCCCACCGGGAGTGCCTACAATGAGCAGTTCTTC. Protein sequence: CASSPTGSAYNEQFF. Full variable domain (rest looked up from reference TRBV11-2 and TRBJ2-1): EAGVAQSPRYKIIEKRQSVAFWCNPISGHATLYWYQQILGQGPKLLIQFQNNGVVDDSQLPKDRFSAERLKGVDSTLKIQPAKLEDSAVYLCASSPTGSAYNEQFFGPGTRLTVL.

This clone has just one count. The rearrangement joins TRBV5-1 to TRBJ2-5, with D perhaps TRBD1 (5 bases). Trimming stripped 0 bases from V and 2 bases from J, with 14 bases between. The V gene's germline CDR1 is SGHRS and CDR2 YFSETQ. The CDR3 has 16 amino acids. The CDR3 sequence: CASSLGSTVGQETQYF. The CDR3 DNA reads TGCGCCAGCAGCTTGGGGTCGACAGTGGGGCAAGAGACCCAGTACTTC.

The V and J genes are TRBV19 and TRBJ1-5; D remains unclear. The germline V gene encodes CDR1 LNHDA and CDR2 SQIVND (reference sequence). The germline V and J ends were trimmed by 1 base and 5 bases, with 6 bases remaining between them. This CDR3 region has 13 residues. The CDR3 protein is CASSIGPYQPQHF. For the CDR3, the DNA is TGTGCCAGTAGTATAGGTCCGTATCAGCCCCAGCATTTT.

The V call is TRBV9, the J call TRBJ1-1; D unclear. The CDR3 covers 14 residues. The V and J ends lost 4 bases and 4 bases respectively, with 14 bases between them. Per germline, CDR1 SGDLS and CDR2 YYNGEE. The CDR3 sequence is CASSPRTGGTEAFF. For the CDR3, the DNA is TGTGCCAGCAGCCCAAGAACGGGTGGCACTGAAGCTTTCTTT.

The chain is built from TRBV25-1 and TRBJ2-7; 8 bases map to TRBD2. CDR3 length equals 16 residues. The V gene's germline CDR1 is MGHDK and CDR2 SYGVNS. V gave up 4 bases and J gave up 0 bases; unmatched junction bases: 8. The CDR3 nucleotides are TGTGCCAGCAGTGTTTACAGCGGGGGCCGCTCCTACGAGCAGTACTTC. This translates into CASSVYSGGRSYEQYF.

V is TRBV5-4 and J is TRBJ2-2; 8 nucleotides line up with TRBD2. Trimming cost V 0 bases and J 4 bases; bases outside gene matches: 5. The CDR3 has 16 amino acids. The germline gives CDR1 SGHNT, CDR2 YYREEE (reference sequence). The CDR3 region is CASSLAASGPTGELFF. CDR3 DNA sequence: TGTGCCAGCAGCTTGGCCGCTAGCGGGCCCACCGGGGAGCTGTTTTTT.

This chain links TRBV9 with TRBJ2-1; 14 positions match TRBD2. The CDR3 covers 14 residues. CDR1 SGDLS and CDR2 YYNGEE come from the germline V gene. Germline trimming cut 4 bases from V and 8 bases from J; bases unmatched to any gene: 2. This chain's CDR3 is CASSMGLAGDEQFF. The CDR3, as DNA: TGTGCCAGCAGCATGGGACTAGCGGGAGATGAGCAGTTCTTC.

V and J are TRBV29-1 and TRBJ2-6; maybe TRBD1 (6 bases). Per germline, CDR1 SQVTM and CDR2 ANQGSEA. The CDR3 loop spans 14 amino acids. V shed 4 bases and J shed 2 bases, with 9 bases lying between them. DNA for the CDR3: TGCAGCGTTGCCTACAGGGCTGGGGCCAACGTCCTGACTTTC. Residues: CSVAYRAGANVLTF.

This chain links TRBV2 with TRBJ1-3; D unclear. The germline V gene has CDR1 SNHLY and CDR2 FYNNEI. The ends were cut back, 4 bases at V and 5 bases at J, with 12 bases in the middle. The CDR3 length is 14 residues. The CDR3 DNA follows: TGTGCCAGCAGTGGGGAGCGTCGCAGAAACACCATATATTTT. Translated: CASSGERRRNTIYF.

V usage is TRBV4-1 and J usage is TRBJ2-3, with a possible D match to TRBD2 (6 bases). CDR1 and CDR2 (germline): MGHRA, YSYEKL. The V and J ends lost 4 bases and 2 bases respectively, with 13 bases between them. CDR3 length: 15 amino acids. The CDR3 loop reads CASSPKGLDTDTQYF. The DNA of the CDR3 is TGCGCCAGCAGCCCGAAGGGACTTGACACAGATACGCAGTATTTT.

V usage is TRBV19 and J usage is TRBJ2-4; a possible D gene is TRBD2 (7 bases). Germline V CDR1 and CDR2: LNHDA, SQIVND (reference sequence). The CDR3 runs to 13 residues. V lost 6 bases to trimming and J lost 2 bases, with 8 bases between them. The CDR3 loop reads CASSGGPKNIQYF. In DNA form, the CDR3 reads TGTGCCAGTAGCGGGGGGCCCAAAAACATTCAGTACTTC. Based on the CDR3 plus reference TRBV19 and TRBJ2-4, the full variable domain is DGGITQSPKYLFRKEGQNVTLSCEQNLNHDAMYWYRQDPGQGLRLIYYSQIVNDFQKGDIAEGYSVSREKKESFPLTVTSAQKNPTAFYLCASSGGPKNIQYFGAGTRLSVL.

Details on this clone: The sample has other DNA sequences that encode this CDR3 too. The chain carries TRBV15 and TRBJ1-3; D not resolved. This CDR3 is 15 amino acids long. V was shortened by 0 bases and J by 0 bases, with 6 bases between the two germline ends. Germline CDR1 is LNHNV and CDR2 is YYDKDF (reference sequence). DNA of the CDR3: TGTGCCACCAGCAGAGATAGAGTCTCTGGAAACACCATATATTTT. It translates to CATSRDRVSGNTIYF. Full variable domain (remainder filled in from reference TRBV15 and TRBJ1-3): DAMVIQNPRYQVTQFGKPVTLSCSQTLNHNVMYWYQQKSSQAPKLLFHYYDKDFNNEADTPDNFQSRRPNTSFCFLDIRSPGLGDTAMYLCATSRDRVSGNTIYFGEGSWLTVV.

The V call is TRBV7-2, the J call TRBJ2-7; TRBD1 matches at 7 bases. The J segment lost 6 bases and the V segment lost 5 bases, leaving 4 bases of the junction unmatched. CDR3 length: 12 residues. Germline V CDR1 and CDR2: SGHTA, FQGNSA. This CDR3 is CASSLDRAEQYF. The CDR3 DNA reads TGTGCCAGCAGCCTCGACAGGGCCGAGCAGTACTTC.

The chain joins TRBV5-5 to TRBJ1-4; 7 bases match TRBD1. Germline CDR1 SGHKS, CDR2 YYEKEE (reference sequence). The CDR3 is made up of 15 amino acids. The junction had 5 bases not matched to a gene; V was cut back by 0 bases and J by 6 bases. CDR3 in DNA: TGTGCCAGCAGCTTGGCAGGGGGGAACGATGAAAAACTGTTTTTT. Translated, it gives CASSLAGGNDEKLFF.

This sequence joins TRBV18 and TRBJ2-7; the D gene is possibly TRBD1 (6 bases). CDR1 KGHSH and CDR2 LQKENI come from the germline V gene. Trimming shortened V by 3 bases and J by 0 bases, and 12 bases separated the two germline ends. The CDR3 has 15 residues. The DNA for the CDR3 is TGTGCCAGCTCACCGGGGACACCCGTCTCCTACGAGCAGTACTTC. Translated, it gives CASSPGTPVSYEQYF.

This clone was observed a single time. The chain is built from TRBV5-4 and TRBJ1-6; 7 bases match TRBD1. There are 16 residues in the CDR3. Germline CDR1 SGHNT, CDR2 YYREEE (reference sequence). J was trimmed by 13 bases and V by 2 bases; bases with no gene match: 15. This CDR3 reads CASSFRTGTTNVPLHF. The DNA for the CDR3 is TGTGCCAGCAGCTTCAGGACAGGAACTACCAATGTCCCCCTCCACTTT.

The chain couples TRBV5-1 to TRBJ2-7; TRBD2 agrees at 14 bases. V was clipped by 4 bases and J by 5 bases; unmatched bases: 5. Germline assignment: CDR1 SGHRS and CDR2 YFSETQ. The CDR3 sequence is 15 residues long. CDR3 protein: CASSPGLAGVDEQYF. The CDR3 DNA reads TGCGCCAGCAGCCCGGGACTAGCGGGGGTCGACGAGCAGTACTTC.

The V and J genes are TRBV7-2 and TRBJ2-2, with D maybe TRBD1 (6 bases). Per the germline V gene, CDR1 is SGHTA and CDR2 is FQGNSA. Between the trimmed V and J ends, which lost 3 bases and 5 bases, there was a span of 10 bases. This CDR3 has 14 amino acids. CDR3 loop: CASSLGARTGELFF. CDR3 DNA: TGTGCCAGCAGCTTGGGGGCTCGGACCGGGGAGCTGTTTTTT.

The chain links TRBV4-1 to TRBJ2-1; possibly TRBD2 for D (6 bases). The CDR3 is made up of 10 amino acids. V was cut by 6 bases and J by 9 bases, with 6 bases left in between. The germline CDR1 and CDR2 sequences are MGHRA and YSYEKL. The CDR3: CASSSGEQFF. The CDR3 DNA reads TGCGCCAGCAGTAGCGGTGAGCAGTTCTTC.

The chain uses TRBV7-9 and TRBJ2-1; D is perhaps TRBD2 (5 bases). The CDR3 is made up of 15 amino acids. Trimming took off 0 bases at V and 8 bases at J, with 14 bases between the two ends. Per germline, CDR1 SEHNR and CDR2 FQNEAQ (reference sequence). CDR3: CASSLASRGSDEQFF. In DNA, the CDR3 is TGTGCCAGCAGCTTAGCGTCACGGGGATCGGATGAGCAGTTCTTC.

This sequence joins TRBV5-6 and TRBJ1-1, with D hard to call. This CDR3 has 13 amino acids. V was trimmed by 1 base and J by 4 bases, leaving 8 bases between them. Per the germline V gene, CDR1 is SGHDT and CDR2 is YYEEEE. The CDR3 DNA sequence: TGTGCCAGCAGCTTGCGGGTGGGCACTGAAGCTTTCTTT. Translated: CASSLRVGTEAFF.

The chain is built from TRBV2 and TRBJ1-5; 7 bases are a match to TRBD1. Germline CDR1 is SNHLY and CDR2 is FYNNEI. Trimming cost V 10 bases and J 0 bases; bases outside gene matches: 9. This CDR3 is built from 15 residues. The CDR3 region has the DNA TGTGCCACAGGACAGGAATCTTATAGCAATCAGCCCCAGCATTTT. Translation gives CATGQESYSNQPQHF.